Below, 5 T cell receptor beta chains from the same sample are listed, as sequenced in a study of OX40 agonist ivuxolimab in advanced cancers. Libraries came from the immunoSEQ multiplex PCR assay. TCRdb re-hosts the immuneACCESS table, in-frame sequences only. Its copies lack some clones; in the studies checked, an unresolved V gene accounts for under half of them, and the cause for the rest is not known. This sample has roughly 60,000 clones in its table, and 85% of those were observed once. The biggest ten clones account for 4% to 5% of the sample. Specimen: CD4+ or CD8+ T cells sorted from blood, collected in a trial of the OX40 agonist ivuxolimab. These receptors came from an adult with an advanced solid tumor such as melanoma, head and neck, liver or kidney cancer.

The gene calls are TRBV13 and TRBJ2-7, with 8 bases that match TRBD2. The V gene's germline CDR1 is PRHDT and CDR2 FYEKMQ (reference sequence). CDR3 size: 15 residues. V lost 5 bases, J lost 3 bases, and 9 bases stayed unmatched. CDR3 protein: CASSPLSGMVYEQYF. The CDR3 DNA sequence: TGTGCCAGCAGCCCCCTTAGCGGGATGGTCTACGAGCAGTACTTC.

V is TRBV9 and J is TRBJ2-3; D gene uncertain. CDR1 is SGDLS and CDR2 is YYNGEE in the germline V gene. Trimming stripped 7 bases from V and 1 base from J, with 7 bases between. The CDR3 spans 12 residues. The CDR3 spells CASSLGTDTQYF. The CDR3 DNA reads as TGTGCCAGCTCTCTAGGCACAGATACGCAGTATTTT. Complete variable domain (other parts from reference TRBV9 and TRBJ2-3): DSGVTQTPKHLITATGQRVTLRCSPRSGDLSVYWYQQSLDQGLQFLIQYYNGEERAKGNILERFSAQQFPDLHSELNLSSLELGDSALYFCASSLGTDTQYFGPGTRLTVL.

This sequence joins TRBV7-3 and TRBJ2-1; D not certain. Looked up from germline, CDR1 is SGHTA and CDR2 is FQGTGA. This CDR3 has 12 residues. Trimming pared 3 bases from V and 9 bases from J, leaving 9 bases between. CDR3 amino acids: CASSLPGGEQFF. For the CDR3, the DNA is TGTGCCAGCAGCTTGCCGGGCGGTGAGCAGTTCTTC.

The CDR3 DNA reads TGCGCCAGTTCGGGAGGTTACGAGCAGTACTTC. Translation gives CASSGGYEQYF. This chain uses TRBV5-1 with TRBJ2-7; 7 bases agree with TRBD2. This CDR3 is 11 amino acids long. Germline trimming cut 8 bases from V and 4 bases from J; bases unmatched to any gene: 3. Germline V gene lookup returns CDR1 SGHRS and CDR2 YFSETQ. The full variable domain, in which reference TRBV5-1 and TRBJ2-7 provide the parts outside the CDR3, is KAGVTQTPRYLIKTRGQQVTLSCSPISGHRSVSWYQQTPGQGLQFLFEYFSETQRNKGNFPGRFSGRQFSNSRSEMNVSTLELGDSALYLCASSGGYEQYFGPGTRLTVT.

The rearrangement joins TRBV19 to TRBJ2-4; no definite D call. CDR3 length: 17 amino acids. Trimming removed 1 base at V and 5 bases at J, with 18 bases between. Per germline, CDR1 LNHDA and CDR2 SQIVND (reference sequence). CDR3 sequence reads: CASSIGPLNSPQNIQYF. CDR3 bases: TGTGCCAGTAGTATAGGCCCCCTGAACTCCCCCCAAAACATTCAGTACTTC.